This TCR beta chain was captured in a study of blood T cell repertoires in COVID-19. Repertoires were generated with immunoSEQ multiplex PCR, while TCRdb's copy carries only in-frame clones and drops some. The sample consists of some 260,000 clones, around four fifths of them appearing once. This CDR3 is built from 15 residues. Germline CDR1 is LNHDA and CDR2 is SQIVND (reference sequence). V shed 5 bases and J shed 2 bases, with 13 bases lying between them. This clone was observed a handful of times. V and J are TRBV19 and TRBJ2-1; TRBD2 is a possible D gene (5 bases). This clonotype was obtained from a man under 40 with acute COVID-19. Source material: PBMCs or T cells enriched from blood (not recorded which). In DNA form, the CDR3 reads TGTGCCAGTAGTCCCCGGGAAAGAACCTACAATGAGCAGTTCTTC. Residues: CASSPRERTYNEQFF.